The following is a T cell receptor beta chain sequence with its context. The V gene's germline CDR1 is SGHRS and CDR2 YFSETQ. Trimming left V 4 bases short and J 8 bases short, with 18 bases between. The CDR3 length is 14 residues. The source of the sample is a study of T cells in Graves' hyperthyroidism and ophthalmopathy. Recently diagnosed hyperthyroidism of less than 2 months' duration affected patients aged 18 to 65. Uncontrolled infections, other autoimmune diseases, pregnancy or lactation led to exclusion of patients. Amplification of TCR beta CDR3 regions was performed using RNA transcripts as template. The HTBI primer set was used in a first-round RT-PCR of the TCR CDR3. TCRdb redid the calling of the multiplex PCR reads with MiXCR, one entry per CDR3 protein. The sample shows 600,000 to 900,000 distinct CDR3 sequences, around 17% of them seen only once.

The clonotype was recovered from a man between 18 and 29 years old with Graves' hyperthyroidism. This rearrangement joins TRBV5-1 to TRBJ1-2, with D possibly TRBD1 on 5 matching bases. Sequenced sample: blood. The CDR3 region has the DNA TGCGCCAGCAGCCCGGCGGGGCCCCTGGGGGGCTACACCTTC. It encodes CASSPAGPLGGYTF. Full variable domain (remainder filled in from reference TRBV5-1 and TRBJ1-2): KAGVTQTPRYLIKTRGQQVTLSCSPISGHRSVSWYQQTPGQGLQFLFEYFSETQRNKGNFPGRFSGRQFSNSRSEMNVSTLELGDSALYLCASSPAGPLGGYTFGSGTRLTVV.